The rows below give T cell receptor beta chains drawn from one sample of a study of T cells in Graves' hyperthyroidism and ophthalmopathy. TCRdb independently ran MiXCR on the multiplex PCR reads; one entry per CDR3 protein. The sample yields about 420,000 distinct CDR3 sequences, around 14% seen once. Sample: blood. All receptors come from a woman between 18 and 29 years old with Graves' hyperthyroidism. Both conserved end residues are trimmed from each CDR3.

CDR3	V	J
ASSTRTRPGEQY	TRBV7-2	TRBJ2-7
ASSASQGIGSGYT	TRBV11-1	TRBJ1-2
ASSDQGPDTQY	TRBV10-1	TRBJ2-3
ASSKNLNQPQH	TRBV3-1	TRBJ1-5
ASSQEWEADTQY	TRBV4-2	TRBJ2-3
ASSLSGQGLGDNEQF	TRBV12-3/TRBV12-4	TRBJ2-1
ASSPAGTTRYEQY	TRBV28	TRBJ2-7
ASSSRRMNTEAF	TRBV7-2	TRBJ1-1
ASREYRGKDEKLF	TRBV2	TRBJ1-4
ASSQDLGRGQPQH	TRBV3-1	TRBJ1-5
ATSRLGQSLGNIQY	TRBV15	TRBJ2-4
ASSQHTVSGANVLT	TRBV11-1	TRBJ2-6
ASSLGLTEASYEQY	TRBV7-8	TRBJ2-7
ASSEQGGNTEAF	TRBV2	TRBJ1-1
ASSPTVANYGYT	TRBV7-2	TRBJ1-2
SAIRDRWNTIY	TRBV20-1	TRBJ1-3
ASSLSGTNNYGYT	TRBV12-3/TRBV12-4	TRBJ1-2
SALRRDTQY	TRBV20-1	TRBJ2-3
SARASDRAGGSPLH	TRBV20-1	TRBJ1-6
ASRVNSYNEQF	TRBV2	TRBJ2-1
ASSWNLLAGGGYNEQF	TRBV7-2	TRBJ2-1
ASSPQSDRVNTEAF	TRBV4-2	TRBJ1-1
ASSPPAGEQF	TRBV7-3	TRBJ2-1
ALRTGTGNTEAF	TRBV28	TRBJ1-1
ASSDDRVSAPLH	TRBV2	TRBJ1-6
ASSLTSGSSVGTDTQY	TRBV4-1	TRBJ2-3
ASSLRRGTDTQY	TRBV12-3/TRBV12-4	TRBJ2-3
ASSPPGVAGAGETQY	TRBV7-2	TRBJ2-5
SAALPIYGYT	TRBV20-1	TRBJ1-2
ASSLYRDYNSPLH	TRBV7-2	TRBJ1-6
ASSFSLSASGNTIY	TRBV27	TRBJ1-3